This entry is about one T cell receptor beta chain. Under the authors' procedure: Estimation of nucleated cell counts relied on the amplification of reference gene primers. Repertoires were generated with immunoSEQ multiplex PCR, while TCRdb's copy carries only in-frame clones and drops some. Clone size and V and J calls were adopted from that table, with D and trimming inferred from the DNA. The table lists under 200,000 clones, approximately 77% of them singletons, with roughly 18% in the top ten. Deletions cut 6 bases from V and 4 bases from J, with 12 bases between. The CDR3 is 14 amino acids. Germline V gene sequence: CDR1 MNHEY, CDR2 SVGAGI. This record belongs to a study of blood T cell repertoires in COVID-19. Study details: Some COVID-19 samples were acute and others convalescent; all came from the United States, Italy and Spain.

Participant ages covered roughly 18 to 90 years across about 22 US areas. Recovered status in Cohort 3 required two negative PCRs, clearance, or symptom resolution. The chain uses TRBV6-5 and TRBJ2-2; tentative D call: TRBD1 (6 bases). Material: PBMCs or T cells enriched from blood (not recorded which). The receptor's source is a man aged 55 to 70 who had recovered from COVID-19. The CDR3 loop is CASRLQGSTGELFF. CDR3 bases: TGTGCCAGCAGGTTACAGGGATCCACCGGGGAGCTGTTTTTT.